The TCR beta chain under discussion was sequenced for a study of cytomegalovirus exposure and HLA in healthy donors. This clone occurred once. PCR amplification relied on 60 Vbeta primers (plus 13 Jbeta primers). The method was immunoSEQ multiplex PCR; TCRdb's version includes in-frame clones alone and lacks a portion of them. The profile shows over 150,000 clones, 80% of them singletons. With V trimmed by 5 bases and J by 1 base, 19 bases remained unmatched. Germline V lookup: CDR1 SGHTA, CDR2 FQGTGA. This CDR3 comprises 21 residues. V gene TRBV7-3 combines with J gene TRBJ2-1; 11 positions match TRBD2. The clonotype originates from a boy between 10 and 17 years old in good health and CMV-seronegative. The sample was PBMCs. This CDR3 is CASSLGDRLAGYLGSYNEQFF. DNA for the CDR3: TGTGCCAGCAGCCTAGGGGATAGACTAGCGGGATATCTCGGGTCCTACAATGAGCAGTTCTTC. The complete variable domain, with remaining parts taken from reference TRBV7-3 and TRBJ2-1, reads GAGVSQTPSNKVTEKGKYVELRCDPISGHTALYWYRQSLGQGPEFLIYFQGTGAADDSGLPNDRFFAVRPEGSVSTLKIQRTERGDSAVYLCASSLGDRLAGYLGSYNEQFFGPGTRLTVL.